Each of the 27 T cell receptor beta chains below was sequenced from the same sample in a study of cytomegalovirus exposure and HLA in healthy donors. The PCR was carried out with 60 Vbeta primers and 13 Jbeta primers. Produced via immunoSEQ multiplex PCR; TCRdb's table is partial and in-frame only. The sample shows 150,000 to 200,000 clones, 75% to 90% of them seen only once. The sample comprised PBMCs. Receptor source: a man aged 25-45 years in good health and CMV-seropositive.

CDR3 sequence: CASSESNRDNEQFF. CDR3 nucleotides: TGTGCCAGCAGTGAAAGTAACCGGGACAATGAGCAGTTCTTC. The chain couples TRBV2 to TRBJ2-1; no clear D. Germline V gene lookup returns CDR1 SNHLY and CDR2 FYNNEI. Between the trimmed V and J ends, which lost 2 bases and 5 bases, there was a span of 10 bases. This CDR3 region has 14 residues. Full variable domain (rest looked up from reference TRBV2 and TRBJ2-1): EPEVTQTPSHQVTQMGQEVILRCVPISNHLYFYWYRQILGQKVEFLVSFYNNEISEKSEIFDDQFSVERPDGSNFTLKIRSTKLEDSAMYFCASSESNRDNEQFFGPGTRLTVL.

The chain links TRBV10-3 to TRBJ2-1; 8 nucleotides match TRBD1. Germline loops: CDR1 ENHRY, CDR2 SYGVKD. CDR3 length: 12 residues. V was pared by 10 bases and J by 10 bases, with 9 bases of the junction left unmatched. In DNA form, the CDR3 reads TGTGCCACACGACAGGGGTCGAGCGAGCAGTTCTTC. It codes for CATRQGSSEQFF.

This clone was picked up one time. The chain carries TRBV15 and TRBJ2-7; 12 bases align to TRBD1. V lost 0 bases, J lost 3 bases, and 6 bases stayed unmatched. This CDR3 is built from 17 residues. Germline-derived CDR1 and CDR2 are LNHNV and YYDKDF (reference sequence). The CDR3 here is CATSRDRGTGGGYEQYF. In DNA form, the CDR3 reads TGTGCCACCAGCAGAGATCGTGGGACAGGGGGCGGCTACGAGCAGTACTTC.

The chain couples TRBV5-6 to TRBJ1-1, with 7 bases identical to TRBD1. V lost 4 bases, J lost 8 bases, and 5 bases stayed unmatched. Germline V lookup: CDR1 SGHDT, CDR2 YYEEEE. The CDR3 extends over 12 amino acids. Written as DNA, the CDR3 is TGTGCCAGCAGCCCGGGGACAGACGAAGCTTTCTTT. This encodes CASSPGTDEAFF.

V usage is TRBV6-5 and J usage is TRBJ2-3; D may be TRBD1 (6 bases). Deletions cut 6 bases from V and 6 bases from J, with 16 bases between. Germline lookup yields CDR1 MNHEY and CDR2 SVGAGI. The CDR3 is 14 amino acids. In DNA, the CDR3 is TGTGCCAGCAGCCGAATTACAGGGTCGGATACGCAGTATTTT. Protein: CASSRITGSDTQYF.

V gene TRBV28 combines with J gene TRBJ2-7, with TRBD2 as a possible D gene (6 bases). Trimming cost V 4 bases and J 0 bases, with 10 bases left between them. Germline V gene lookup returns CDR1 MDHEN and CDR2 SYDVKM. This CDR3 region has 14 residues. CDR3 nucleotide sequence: TGTGCCAGCAGTTCAGAGCGGGTCTCCTACGAGCAGTACTTC. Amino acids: CASSSERVSYEQYF.

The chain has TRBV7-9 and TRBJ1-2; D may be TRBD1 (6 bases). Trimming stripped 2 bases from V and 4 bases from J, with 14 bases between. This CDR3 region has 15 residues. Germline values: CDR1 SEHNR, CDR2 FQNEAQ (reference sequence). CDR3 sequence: CASSLPQGTGYGYTF. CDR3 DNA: TGTGCCAGCAGCTTACCACAGGGAACTGGCTATGGCTACACCTTC.

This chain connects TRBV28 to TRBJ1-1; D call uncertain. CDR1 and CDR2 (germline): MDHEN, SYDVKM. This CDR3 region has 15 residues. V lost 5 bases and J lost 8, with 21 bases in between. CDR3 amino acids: CASSIMPEVAQEAFF. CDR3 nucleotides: TGTGCCAGCAGTATAATGCCCGAGGTAGCACAAGAAGCTTTCTTT.

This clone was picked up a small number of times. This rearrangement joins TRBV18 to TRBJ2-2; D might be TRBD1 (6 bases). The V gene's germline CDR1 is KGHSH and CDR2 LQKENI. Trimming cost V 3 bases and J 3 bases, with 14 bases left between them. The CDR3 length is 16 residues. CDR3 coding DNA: TGTGCCAGCTCACCCCCCACAGGGATGGACACCGGGGAGCTGTTTTTT. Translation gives CASSPPTGMDTGELFF.

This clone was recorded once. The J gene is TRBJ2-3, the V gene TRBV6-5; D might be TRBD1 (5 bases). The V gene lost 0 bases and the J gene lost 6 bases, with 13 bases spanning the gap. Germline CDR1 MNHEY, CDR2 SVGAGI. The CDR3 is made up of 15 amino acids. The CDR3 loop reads CASSYSIRGGDTQYF. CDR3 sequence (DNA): TGTGCCAGCAGTTACTCGATTAGGGGCGGTGATACGCAGTATTTT.

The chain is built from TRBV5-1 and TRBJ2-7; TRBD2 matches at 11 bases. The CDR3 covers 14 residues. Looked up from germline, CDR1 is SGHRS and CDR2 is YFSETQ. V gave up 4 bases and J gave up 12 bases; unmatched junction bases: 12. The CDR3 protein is CASSLDDSGRARYF. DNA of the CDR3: TGCGCCAGCAGCCTGGACGATAGCGGGAGGGCCAGGTACTTC.

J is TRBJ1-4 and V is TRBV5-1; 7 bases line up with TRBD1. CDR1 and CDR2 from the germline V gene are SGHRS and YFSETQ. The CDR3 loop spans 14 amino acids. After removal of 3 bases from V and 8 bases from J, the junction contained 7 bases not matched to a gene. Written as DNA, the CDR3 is TGCGCCAGCAGCTCCGGGACAGTGGAAGAAAAACTGTTTTTT. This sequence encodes CASSSGTVEEKLFF.

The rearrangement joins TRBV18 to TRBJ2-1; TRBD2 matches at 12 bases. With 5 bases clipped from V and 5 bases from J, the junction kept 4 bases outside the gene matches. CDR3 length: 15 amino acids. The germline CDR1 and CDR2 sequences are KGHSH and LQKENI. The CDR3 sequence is CASSRLAGANNEQFF. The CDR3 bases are TGTGCCAGCTCAAGACTAGCGGGGGCCAACAATGAGCAGTTCTTC. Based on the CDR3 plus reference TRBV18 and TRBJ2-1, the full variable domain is NAGVMQNPRHLVRRRGQEARLRCSPMKGHSHVYWYRQLPEEGLKFMVYLQKENIIDESGMPKERFSAEFPKEGPSILRIQQVVRGDSAAYFCASSRLAGANNEQFFGPGTRLTVL.

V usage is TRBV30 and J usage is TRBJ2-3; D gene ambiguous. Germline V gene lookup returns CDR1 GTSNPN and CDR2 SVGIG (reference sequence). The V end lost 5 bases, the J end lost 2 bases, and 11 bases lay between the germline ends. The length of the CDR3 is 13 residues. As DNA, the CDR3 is TGTGCCTGGGCTTACACCGCCACAGATACGCAGTATTTT. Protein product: CAWAYTATDTQYF.

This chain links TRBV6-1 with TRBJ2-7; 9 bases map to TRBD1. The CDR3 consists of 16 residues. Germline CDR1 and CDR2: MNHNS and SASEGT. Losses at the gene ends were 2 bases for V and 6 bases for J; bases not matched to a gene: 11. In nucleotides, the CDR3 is TGTGCCAGCAGTGAAAGGCGGGGTTGGACAGGGGTCGAGCAGTACTTC. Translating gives CASSERRGWTGVEQYF.

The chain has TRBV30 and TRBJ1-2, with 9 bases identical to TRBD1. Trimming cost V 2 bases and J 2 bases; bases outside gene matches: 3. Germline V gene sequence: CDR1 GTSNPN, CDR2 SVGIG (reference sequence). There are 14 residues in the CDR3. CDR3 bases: TGTGCCTGGAGTAGGGACAGGGCGAACTATGGCTACACCTTC. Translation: CAWSRDRANYGYTF.

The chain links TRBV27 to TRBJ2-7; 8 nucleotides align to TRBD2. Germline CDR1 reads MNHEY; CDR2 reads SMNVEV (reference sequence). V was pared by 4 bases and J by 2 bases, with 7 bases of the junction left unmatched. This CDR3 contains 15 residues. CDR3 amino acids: CASSYNSGKAYEQYF. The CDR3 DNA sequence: TGTGCCAGCAGTTACAATAGCGGGAAGGCCTACGAGCAGTACTTC.

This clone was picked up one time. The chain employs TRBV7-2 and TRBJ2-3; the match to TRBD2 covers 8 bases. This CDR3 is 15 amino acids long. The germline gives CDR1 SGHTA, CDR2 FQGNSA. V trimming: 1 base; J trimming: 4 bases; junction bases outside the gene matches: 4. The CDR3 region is CASSLVAGGADTQYF. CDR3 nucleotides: TGTGCCAGCAGCTTAGTTGCCGGGGGGGCAGATACGCAGTATTTT.

The DNA of the CDR3 is TGTGCCAGCAGCGAGAGGAGCGTAGGTGACTCTGGAAACACCATATATTTT. Encoded protein: CASSERSVGDSGNTIYF. V and J are TRBV9 and TRBJ1-3; no reliable D call. Germline V gives CDR1 SGDLS, CDR2 YYNGEE. This CDR3 comprises 17 residues. V was trimmed by 3 bases and J by 0 bases, leaving 16 bases between them.

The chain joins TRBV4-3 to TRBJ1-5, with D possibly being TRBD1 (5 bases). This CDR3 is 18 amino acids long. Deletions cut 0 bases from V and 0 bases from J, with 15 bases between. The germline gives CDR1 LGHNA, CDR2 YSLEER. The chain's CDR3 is CASSQDPPQGVSNQPQHF. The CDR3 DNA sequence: TGCGCCAGCAGCCAAGATCCGCCCCAGGGCGTTAGCAATCAGCCCCAGCATTTT.

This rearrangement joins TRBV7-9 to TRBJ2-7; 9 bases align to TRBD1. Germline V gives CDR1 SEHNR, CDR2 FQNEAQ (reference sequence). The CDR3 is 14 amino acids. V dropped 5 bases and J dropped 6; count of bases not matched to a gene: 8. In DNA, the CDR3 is TGTGCCAGCAGCCAGACAGGGGGAAAGGGCGAGCAGTACTTC. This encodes CASSQTGGKGEQYF.

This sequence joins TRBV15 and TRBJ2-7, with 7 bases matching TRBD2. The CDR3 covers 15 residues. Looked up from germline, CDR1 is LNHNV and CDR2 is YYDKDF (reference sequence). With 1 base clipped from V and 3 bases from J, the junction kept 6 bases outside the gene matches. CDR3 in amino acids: CATSRAASGGYEQYF. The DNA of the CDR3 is TGTGCCACCAGCAGAGCTGCTAGCGGAGGCTACGAGCAGTACTTC.

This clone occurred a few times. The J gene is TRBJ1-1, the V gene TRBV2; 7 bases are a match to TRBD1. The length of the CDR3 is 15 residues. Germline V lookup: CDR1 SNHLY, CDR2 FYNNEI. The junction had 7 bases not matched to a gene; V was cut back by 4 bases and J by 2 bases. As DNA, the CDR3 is TGTGCCAGCAGTGGAACAGGGGCCACAAACACTGAAGCTTTCTTT. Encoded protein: CASSGTGATNTEAFF.

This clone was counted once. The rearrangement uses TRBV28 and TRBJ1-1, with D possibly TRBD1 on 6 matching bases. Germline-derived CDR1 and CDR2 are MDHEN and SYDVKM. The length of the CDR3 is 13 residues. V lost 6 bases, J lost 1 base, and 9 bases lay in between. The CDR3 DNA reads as TGTGCCAGCAGGCCAGGGGAGAACACTGAAGCTTTCTTT. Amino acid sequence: CASRPGENTEAFF.

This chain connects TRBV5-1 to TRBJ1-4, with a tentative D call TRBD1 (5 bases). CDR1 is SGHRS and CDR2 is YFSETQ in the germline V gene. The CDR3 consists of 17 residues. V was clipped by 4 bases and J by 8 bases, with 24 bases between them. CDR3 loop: CASSMLQRQGGKEKLFF. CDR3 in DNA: TGCGCCAGCAGCATGCTCCAACGTCAGGGTGGGAAGGAAAAACTGTTTTTT.

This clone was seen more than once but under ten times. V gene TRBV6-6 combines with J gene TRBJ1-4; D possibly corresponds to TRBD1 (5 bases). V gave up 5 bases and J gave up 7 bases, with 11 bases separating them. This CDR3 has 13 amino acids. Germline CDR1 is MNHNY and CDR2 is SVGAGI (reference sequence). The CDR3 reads CASSTQGTEKLFF. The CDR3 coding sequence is TGTGCCAGCAGTACGCAGGGAACTGAAAAACTGTTTTTT.

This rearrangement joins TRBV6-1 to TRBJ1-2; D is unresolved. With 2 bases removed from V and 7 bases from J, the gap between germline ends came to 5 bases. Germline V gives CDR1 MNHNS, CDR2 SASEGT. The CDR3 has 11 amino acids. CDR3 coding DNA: TGTGCCAGCAGTGAATTAGTTGGCTACACCTTC. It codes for CASSELVGYTF.